This T cell receptor (beta chain) was obtained from a study of blood T cell repertoires in COVID-19. Looking at the study overall: Italy, Spain and the United States were the sources of the convalescent and acute COVID-19 samples.

Profiled with immunoSEQ multiplex PCR; TCRdb holds only in-frame clones, not every one. The sample has approximately 76,000 clones; roughly 85% are singletons. This CDR3 is 13 amino acids long. The V end was cut by 4 bases, the J end by 4 bases, with 10 bases between. The germline V gene encodes CDR1 MNHNS and CDR2 SASEGT. This receptor was identified in a human donor in a cohort sampled during active COVID-19. The J gene is TRBJ1-2, the V gene TRBV6-1, with D tentatively TRBD1 (6 bases). Sequencing was carried out using peripheral blood. The CDR3 coding sequence is TGTGCCAGCAGTGCTACAGGGATCTATGGCTACACCTTC. Protein product: CASSATGIYGYTF.